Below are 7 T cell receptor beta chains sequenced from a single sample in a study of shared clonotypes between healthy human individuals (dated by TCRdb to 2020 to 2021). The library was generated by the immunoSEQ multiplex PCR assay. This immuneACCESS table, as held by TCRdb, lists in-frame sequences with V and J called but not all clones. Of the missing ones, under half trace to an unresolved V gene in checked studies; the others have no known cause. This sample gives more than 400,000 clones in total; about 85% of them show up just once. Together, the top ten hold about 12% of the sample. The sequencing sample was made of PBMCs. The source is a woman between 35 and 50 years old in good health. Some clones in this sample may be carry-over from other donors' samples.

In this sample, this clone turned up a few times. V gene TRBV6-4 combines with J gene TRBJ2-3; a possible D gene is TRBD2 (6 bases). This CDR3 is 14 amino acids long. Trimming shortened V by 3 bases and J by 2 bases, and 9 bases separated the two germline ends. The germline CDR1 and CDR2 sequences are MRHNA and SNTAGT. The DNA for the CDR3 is TGTGCCAGCAGTGATGGGCGGGACACAGATACGCAGTATTTT. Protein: CASSDGRDTDTQYF.

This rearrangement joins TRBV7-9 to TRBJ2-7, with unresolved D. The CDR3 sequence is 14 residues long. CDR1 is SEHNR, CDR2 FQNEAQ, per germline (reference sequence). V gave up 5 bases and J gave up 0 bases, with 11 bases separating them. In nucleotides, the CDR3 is TGTGCCAGCAGCGTCGGATATGCCTCCTACGAGCAGTACTTC. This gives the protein CASSVGYASYEQYF.

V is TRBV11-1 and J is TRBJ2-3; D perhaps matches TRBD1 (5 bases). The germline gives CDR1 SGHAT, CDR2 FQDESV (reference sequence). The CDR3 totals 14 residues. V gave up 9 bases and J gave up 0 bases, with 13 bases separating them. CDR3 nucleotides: TGTGCCAGTCAGGGATTAGGGAGCACAGATACGCAGTATTTT. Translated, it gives CASQGLGSTDTQYF.

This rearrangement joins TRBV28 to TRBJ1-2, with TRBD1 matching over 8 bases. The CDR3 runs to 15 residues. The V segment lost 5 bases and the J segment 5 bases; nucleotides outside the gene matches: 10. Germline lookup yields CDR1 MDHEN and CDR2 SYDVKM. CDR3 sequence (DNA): TGTGCCAGCAGTCCGACAGGGGATAAGTGGTATGGCTACACCTTC. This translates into CASSPTGDKWYGYTF.

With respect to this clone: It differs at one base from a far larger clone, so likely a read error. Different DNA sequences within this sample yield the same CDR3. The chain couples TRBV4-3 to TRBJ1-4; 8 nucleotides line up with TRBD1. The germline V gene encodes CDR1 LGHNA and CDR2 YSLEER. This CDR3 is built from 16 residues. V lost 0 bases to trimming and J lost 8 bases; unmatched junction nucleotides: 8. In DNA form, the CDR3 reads TGCGCCAGCAGCCAAGATCTTGGGACAGGAGCCGAAAAACTGTTTTTT. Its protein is CASSQDLGTGAEKLFF.

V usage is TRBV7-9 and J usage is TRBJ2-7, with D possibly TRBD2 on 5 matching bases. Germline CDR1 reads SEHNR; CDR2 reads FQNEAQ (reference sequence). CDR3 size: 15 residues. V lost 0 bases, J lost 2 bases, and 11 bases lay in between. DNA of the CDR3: TGTGCCAGCAGCTTAGCGGCTAGCCCCGCCTACGAGCAGTACTTC. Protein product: CASSLAASPAYEQYF.

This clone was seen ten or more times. The CDR3 here is CASSKGGDPYNEQFF. CDR3 nucleotides: TGTGCCAGTAGTAAGGGGGGGGACCCGTACAATGAGCAGTTCTTC. The J gene is TRBJ2-1, the V gene TRBV19; tentatively, D is TRBD2 (7 bases). This CDR3 has 15 amino acids. The germline V gene has CDR1 LNHDA and CDR2 SQIVND (reference sequence). Trimming pared 4 bases from V and 4 bases from J, leaving 14 bases between. Using reference TRBV19 and TRBJ2-1 for the parts outside the CDR3, the full variable domain is DGGITQSPKYLFRKEGQNVTLSCEQNLNHDAMYWYRQDPGQGLRLIYYSQIVNDFQKGDIAEGYSVSREKKESFPLTVTSAQKNPTAFYLCASSKGGDPYNEQFFGPGTRLTVL.